This T cell receptor beta chain was identified during a study of T-cell reconstitution after alpha-beta-depleted transplantation in children. This clonotype appeared many times. Antigen unknown. Regarding the study as a whole: Counts and diversity of T cells one year after transplant came mostly from newly produced T cells. In some patients, recipient T cells and intrathymic progenitors surviving conditioning explained high day-60 diversity.

Germline values: CDR1 SGHRS, CDR2 YFSETQ. CDR3 size: 15 residues. With V trimmed by 4 bases and J by 5 bases, 7 bases remained unmatched. A TCRbeta library incorporating unique molecular identifiers was prepared. TCRdb passed the PCR reads through MiXCR, listing each CDR3 protein once. The repertoire holds 97,000 or so distinct CDR3 sequences, 6% to 9% seen once, with 15% to 20% in the top ten. V usage is TRBV5-1 and J usage is TRBJ1-5, with 9 bases aligning to TRBD1. Sequences were derived from PBMCs, sampled before TCRalphabeta/CD19-depleted stem cell transplant. The TCR was taken from a boy younger than 10 with acute lymphoblastic leukemia, due to receive a stem cell transplant. DNA of the CDR3: TGCGCCAGCAGCCCGGGGACAGGGAGGGATCAGCCCCAGCATTTT. Encoded protein: CASSPGTGRDQPQHF.